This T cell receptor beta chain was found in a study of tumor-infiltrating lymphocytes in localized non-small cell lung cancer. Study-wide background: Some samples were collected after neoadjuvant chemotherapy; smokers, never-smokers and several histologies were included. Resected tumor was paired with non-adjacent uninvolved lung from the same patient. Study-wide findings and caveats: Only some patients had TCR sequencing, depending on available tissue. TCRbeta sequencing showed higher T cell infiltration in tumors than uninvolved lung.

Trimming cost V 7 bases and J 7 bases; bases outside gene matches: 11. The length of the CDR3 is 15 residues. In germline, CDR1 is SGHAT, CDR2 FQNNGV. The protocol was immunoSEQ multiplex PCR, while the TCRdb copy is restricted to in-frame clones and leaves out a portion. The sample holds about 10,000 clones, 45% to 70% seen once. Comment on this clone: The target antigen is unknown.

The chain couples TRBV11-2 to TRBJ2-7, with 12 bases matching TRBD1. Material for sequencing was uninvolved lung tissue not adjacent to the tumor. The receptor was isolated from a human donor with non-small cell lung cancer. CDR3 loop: CASTQRGQGAREQYF. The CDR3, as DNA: TGTGCCAGCACCCAAAGGGGACAGGGGGCGCGGGAGCAGTACTTC.